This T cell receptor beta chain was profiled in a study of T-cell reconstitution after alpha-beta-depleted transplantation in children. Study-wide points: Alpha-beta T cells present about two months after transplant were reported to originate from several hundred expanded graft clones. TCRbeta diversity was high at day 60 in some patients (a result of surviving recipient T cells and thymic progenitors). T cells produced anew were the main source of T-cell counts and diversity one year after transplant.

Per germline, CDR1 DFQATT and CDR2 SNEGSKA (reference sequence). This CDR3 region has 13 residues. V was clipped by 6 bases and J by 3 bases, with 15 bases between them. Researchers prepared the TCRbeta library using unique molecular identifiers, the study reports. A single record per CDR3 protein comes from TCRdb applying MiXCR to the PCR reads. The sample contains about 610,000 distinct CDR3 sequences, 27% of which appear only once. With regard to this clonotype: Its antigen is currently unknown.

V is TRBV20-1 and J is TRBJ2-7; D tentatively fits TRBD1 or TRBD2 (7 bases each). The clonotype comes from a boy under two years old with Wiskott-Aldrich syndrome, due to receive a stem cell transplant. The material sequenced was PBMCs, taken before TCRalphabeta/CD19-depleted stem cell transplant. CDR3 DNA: TGCAGTGCCAGGGGGACTACACACTACGAGCAGTACTTC. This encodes CSARGTTHYEQYF.